This T cell receptor (beta chain) derives from a study of shared clonotypes between healthy human individuals. This CDR3 contains 14 residues. The V and J ends lost 5 bases and 7 bases, in that order; junction bases with no gene match: 8. Germline V gene sequence: CDR1 SGHNT, CDR2 YENEEA. Sorted subsets were amplified in replicate PCRs using around 220 ng DNA, 30,000 to 35,000 T cell genomes. Some clones are missing from TCRdb's copy, which holds only in-frame ones; the method was immunoSEQ multiplex PCR. The sample yields 1,400,000 or so clones, roughly 98.5% seen once. The sequence was collected from a man aged 30 to 39 in good health. Sequencing was done on a sample of naive CD4+ T cells sorted from blood. Subset given: CD45RA+ positively selected. This chain links TRBV11-3 with TRBJ2-5; the match to TRBD1 covers 9 bases. Written as DNA, the CDR3 is TGTGCCAGCAGCCCCGGGACAGGGATTAGGACCCAGTACTTC. Protein product: CASSPGTGIRTQYF.